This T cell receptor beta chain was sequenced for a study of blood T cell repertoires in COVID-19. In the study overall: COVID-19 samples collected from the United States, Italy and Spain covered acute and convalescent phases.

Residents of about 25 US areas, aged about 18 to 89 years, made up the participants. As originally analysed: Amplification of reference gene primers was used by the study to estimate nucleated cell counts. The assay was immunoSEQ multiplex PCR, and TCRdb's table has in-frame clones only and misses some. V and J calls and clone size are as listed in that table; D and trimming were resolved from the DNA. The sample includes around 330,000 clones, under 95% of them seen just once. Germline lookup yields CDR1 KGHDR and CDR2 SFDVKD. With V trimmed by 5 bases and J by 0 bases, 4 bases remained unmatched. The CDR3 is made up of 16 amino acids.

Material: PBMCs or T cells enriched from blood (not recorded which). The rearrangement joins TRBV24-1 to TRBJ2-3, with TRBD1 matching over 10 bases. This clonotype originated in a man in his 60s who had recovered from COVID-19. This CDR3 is CATSGGQGTSTDTQYF. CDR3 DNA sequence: TGTGCCACCAGTGGGGGACAGGGGACTAGCACAGATACGCAGTATTTT.